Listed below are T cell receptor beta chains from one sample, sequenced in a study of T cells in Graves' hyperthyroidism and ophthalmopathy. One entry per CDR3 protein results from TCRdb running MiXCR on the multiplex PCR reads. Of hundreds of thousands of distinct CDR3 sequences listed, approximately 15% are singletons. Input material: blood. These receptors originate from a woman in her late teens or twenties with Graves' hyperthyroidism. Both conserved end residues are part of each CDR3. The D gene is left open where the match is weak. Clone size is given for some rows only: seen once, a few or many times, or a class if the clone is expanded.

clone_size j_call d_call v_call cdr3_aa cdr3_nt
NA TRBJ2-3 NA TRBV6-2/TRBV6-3 CASSPVGPWGDTQYF TGTGCCAGCAGCCCCGTAGGGCCGTGGGGGGATACGCAGTATTTT
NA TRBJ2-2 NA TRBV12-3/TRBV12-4 CASTDIVDGELFF TGTGCCAGCACCGATATCGTAGACGGGGAGCTGTTTTTT
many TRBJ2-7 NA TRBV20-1 CSARACSVGSYEQYF TGCAGTGCTAGAGCTTGTTCGGTAGGCTCCTACGAGCAGTACTTC
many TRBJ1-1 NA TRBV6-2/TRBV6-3 CASSYGTGTSETFF TGTGCCAGCAGTTACGGGACCGGGACATCGGAAACTTTCTTT
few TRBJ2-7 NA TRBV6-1 CASRRSAYGQYF TGTGCCAGCAGGAGGTCCGCCTACGGGCAGTACTTC
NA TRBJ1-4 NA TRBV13 CASSSMGYGEKLFF TGTGCCAGCAGCTCTATGGGGTATGGTGAAAAACTGTTTTTT
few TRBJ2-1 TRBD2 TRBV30 CAWSVSPSGSNEQFF TGTGCCTGGAGTGTATCTCCTAGCGGGAGCAATGAGCAGTTCTTC
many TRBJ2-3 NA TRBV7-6 CASSLMEGSADTQYF TGTGCCAGCAGCTTAATGGAGGGCAGCGCAGATACGCAGTATTTT
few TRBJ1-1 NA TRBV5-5 CASSFLKDGHLNTEAFF TGTGCCAGCAGCTTTTTAAAGGACGGTCATTTGAACACTGAAGCTTTCTTT
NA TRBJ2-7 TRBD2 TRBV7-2 CASSPGTSWDLGEQYF TGTGCCAGCAGCCCCGGGACTAGCTGGGACCTGGGGGAGCAGTACTTC
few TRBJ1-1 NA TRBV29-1 CSVVRGANTEAFF TGCAGCGTTGTACGGGGTGCGAACACTGAAGCTTTCTTT
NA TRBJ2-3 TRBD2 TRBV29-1 CSVSTSGGRWDTQYF TGCAGCGTATCCACCAGCGGGGGCCGTTGGGATACGCAGTATTTT
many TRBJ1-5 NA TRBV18 CASSPGYNQPQHF TGTGCCAGCTCACCCGGGTATAATCAGCCCCAGCATTTT
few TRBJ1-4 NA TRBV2 CASRMGVKLFF TGTGCCAGCAGGATGGGAGTGAAACTGTTTTTT
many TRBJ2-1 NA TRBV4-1 CASSQDGGSSYNEQFF TGTGCCAGCAGCCAAGATGGGGGAAGCTCCTACAATGAGCAGTTCTTC
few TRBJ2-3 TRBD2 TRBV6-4 CASSDRAGVVDTQYF TGTGCCAGCAGTGACCGAGCGGGAGTTGTAGATACGCAGTATTTT
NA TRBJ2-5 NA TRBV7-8 CASSFESGETQYF TGTGCCAGCAGCTTCGAATCGGGAGAGACCCAGTACTTC
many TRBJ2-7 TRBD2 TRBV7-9 CASSPKGLVNDEQYF TGTGCCAGCAGCCCGAAGGGACTAGTGAACGACGAGCAGTACTTC
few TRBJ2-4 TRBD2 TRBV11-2 CASSPRAPRLAGSAKNIQYF TGTGCCAGCAGCCCTAGGGCCCCCCGACTAGCGGGGTCAGCCAAAAACATTCAGTACTTC
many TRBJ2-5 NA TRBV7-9 CASSHPGALVQYF TGTGCCAGCAGCCATCCAGGGGCTTTGGTTCAGTACTTC
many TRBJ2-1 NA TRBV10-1 CASNSGRSSYNEQFF TGCGCCAGCAATAGCGGTCGGAGCTCCTACAATGAGCAGTTCTTC
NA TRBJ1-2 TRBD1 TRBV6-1 CASRTGCGYTF TGTGCCAGCAGGACAGGGTGTGGCTACACCTTC
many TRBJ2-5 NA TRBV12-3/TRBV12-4 CASGEETQYF TGTGCCAGCGGGGAAGAGACCCAGTACTTC
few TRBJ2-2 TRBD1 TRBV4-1 CASSQAPGQGTGELFF TGCGCCAGCAGCCAAGCCCCGGGACAGGGCACCGGGGAGCTGTTTTTT
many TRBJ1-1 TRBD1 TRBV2 CARHRGTEAFF TGTGCCAGACACAGGGGCACTGAAGCTTTCTTT
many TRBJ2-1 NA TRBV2 CASSTEGRSSYNEQFF TGTGCCAGCAGCACTGAAGGACGCAGCTCCTACAATGAGCAGTTCTTC
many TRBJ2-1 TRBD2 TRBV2 CASSQAGTSGTDEQFF TGTGCCAGCAGTCAAGCCGGGACTAGCGGGACTGATGAGCAGTTCTTC
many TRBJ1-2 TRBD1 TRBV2 CASSSRRTGGRNYGYTF TGTGCCAGCAGCTCAAGAAGGACAGGGGGCAGGAACTATGGCTACACCTTC
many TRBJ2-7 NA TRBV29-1 CSVEDGISYEQYF TGCAGCGTTGAAGACGGGATTTCCTACGAGCAGTACTTC
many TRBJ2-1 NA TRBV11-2 CASSRGAGPSYNEQFF TGTGCCAGCAGCCGAGGGGCAGGTCCCTCCTACAATGAGCAGTTCTTC
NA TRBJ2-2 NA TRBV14 CASSQGLVNTGELFF TGTGCCAGCAGCCAAGGACTAGTGAACACCGGGGAGCTGTTTTTT
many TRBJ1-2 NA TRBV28 CASSLPQGINYGYTF TGTGCCAGCAGTTTACCCCAGGGTATTAACTATGGCTACACCTTC
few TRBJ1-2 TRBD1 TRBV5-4 CASSLSLSVTGTGYYGYTF TGTGCCAGCAGCCTCTCCTTATCGGTGACCGGGACAGGGTACTATGGCTACACCTTC
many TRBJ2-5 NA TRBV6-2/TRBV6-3 CASSGGPMYQETQYF TGTGCCAGCAGTGGGGGGCCGATGTACCAAGAGACCCAGTACTTC
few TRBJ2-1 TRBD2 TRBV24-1 CATSDQLAVKNEQFF TGTGCCACCAGTGATCAGCTAGCGGTAAAAAATGAGCAGTTCTTC
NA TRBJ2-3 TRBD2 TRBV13 CASSVEGGRDTQYF TGTGCCAGCAGCGTCGAGGGAGGGCGAGATACGCAGTATTTT
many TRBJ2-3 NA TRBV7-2 CASSSPGPGADTQYF TGTGCCAGCAGCTCCCCCGGGCCCGGCGCGGATACGCAGTATTTT
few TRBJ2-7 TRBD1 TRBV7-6 CASSAATGYEQYF TGTGCCAGCAGCGCAGCGACAGGGTACGAGCAGTACTTC
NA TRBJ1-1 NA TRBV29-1 CSVYGTNTEAFF TGCAGCGTTTACGGGACAAACACTGAAGCTTTCTTT
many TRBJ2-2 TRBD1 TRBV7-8 CASSQDRDLTGELFF TGTGCCAGCAGCCAGGACAGGGACTTGACCGGGGAGCTGTTTTTT
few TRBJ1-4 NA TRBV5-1 CASSLVDTWRAEKLFF TGCGCCAGCAGCTTGGTTGACACCTGGAGGGCCGAAAAACTGTTTTTT
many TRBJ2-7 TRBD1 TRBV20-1 CSAEDREDEQYF TGCAGTGCCGAGGACAGGGAGGACGAGCAGTACTTC
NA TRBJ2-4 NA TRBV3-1 CASSQARGEVNIQYF TGTGCCAGCAGCCAAGCTCGAGGAGAGGTAAACATTCAGTACTTC
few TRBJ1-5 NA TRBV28 CASSSQNNQPQHF TGTGCCAGCAGTTCACAGAATAATCAGCCCCAGCATTTT
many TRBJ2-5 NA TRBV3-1 CASSTQYRETQYF TGTGCCAGCAGCACTCAATACAGGGAGACCCAGTACTTC
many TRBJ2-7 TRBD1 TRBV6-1 CASTDTGTGSYEQYF TGTGCCAGCACCGACACCGGGACAGGGTCCTACGAGCAGTACTTC
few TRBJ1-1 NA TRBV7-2 CASSSPGPRMNTEAFF TGTGCCAGCAGCTCCCCCGGACCGCGCATGAACACTGAAGCTTTCTTT
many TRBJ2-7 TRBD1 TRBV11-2 CASSLGDSHRYEQYF TGTGCCAGCAGCTTAGGGGACAGTCATAGATATGAGCAGTACTTC
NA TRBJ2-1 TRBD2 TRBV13 CASSRMPVPVAGWGNEQFF TGTGCCAGCAGCCGAATGCCCGTCCCGGTAGCGGGGTGGGGGAATGAGCAGTTCTTC
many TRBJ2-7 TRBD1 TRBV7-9 CASSPPAGQGAREQYF TGTGCCAGCAGCCCCCCGGCGGGGCAGGGGGCGCGCGAGCAGTACTTC
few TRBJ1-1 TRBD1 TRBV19 CAARKPGTGATEAFF TGTGCCGCCAGAAAGCCCGGGACAGGGGCGACTGAAGCTTTCTTT
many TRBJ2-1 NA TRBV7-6 CASSLQPNPFGEQFF TGTGCCAGCAGCTTACAGCCGAACCCCTTCGGTGAGCAGTTCTTC
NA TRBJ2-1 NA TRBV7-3 CASSLYVGAPYNEQFF TGTGCCAGCAGCCTTTACGTCGGAGCCCCCTACAATGAGCAGTTCTTC
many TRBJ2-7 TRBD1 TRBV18 CASSPGREGARYEQYF TGTGCCAGCTCACCGGGGCGTGAGGGGGCGAGATACGAGCAGTACTTC
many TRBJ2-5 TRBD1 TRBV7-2 CASRGRVRGQETQYF TGTGCCAGCAGGGGGCGAGTCAGGGGGCAAGAGACCCAGTACTTC
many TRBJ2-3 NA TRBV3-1 CASSQRPRAQGPQYF TGTGCCAGCAGCCAAAGGCCACGGGCCCAGGGGCCGCAGTATTTT
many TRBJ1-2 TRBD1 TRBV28 CASSIKFDRGHYGYTF TGTGCCAGCTCGATCAAATTCGACAGGGGGCACTATGGCTACACCTTC